These T cell receptor beta chains were read from a single sample in a study of blood T cell repertoires in COVID-19. Using immunoSEQ multiplex PCR, the repertoire was profiled, and TCRdb retains in-frame clones only, with some absent. The sample includes approximately 200,000 clones, 84% of them seen just once. Sequenced material: peripheral blood. All receptors come from a woman in her sixties or seventies who had recovered from COVID-19. CDR3s include the opening cysteine and the closing phenylalanine or tryptophan. The order of the fields is J gene, D gene, CDR3 length, V gene, CDR3 protein, CDR3 DNA. A D gene is named only where the DNA matches it firmly.

TRBJ2-7 | NA | 14 | TRBV5-1 | CASSFAGSGYEQYF | TGCGCCAGCAGCTTCGCCGGGAGCGGTTACGAGCAGTACTTC
TRBJ1-1 | NA | 11 | TRBV4-2 | CASSQDYNRSF | TGTGCCAGCAGCCAAGACTATAACAGGTCCTTT
TRBJ2-1 | TRBD1 | 16 | TRBV6-1 | CASSESSGGWYNEQFF | TGTGCCAGCAGTGAATCCTCAGGGGGATGGTACAATGAGCAGTTCTTC
TRBJ1-5 | TRBD1 | 15 | TRBV18 | CASSSDRGANQPQHF | TGTGCCAGCTCATCTGACAGGGGTGCCAATCAGCCCCAGCATTTT
TRBJ2-7 | NA | 13 | TRBV19 | CASRTTGSYEQYF | TGTGCCAGTAGAACGACAGGCTCCTACGAGCAGTACTTC
TRBJ2-2 | TRBD2 | 16 | TRBV27 | CASSTRLAANTGELFF | TGTGCCAGCAGTACCCGACTAGCGGCGAACACCGGGGAGCTGTTTTTT
TRBJ2-7 | TRBD1 | 12 | TRBV6-5 | CAFMTGGYEQYF | TGTGCCTTTATGACAGGGGGCTACGAGCAGTACTTC
TRBJ1-2 | NA | 16 | TRBV6-1 | CASSEAGTGFYYGYTF | TGTGCCAGCAGTGAAGCGGGAACAGGGTTTTACTATGGCTACACCTTC
TRBJ1-3 | NA | 16 | TRBV18 | CASSPSQGYAGNTIYF | TGTGCCAGCTCACCAAGTCAGGGATATGCTGGAAACACCATATATTTT
TRBJ2-2 | NA | 14 | TRBV30 | CAWRQGGPTGELFF | TGTGCCTGGAGACAAGGAGGCCCCACCGGGGAGCTGTTTTTT
TRBJ1-5 | TRBD1 | 15 | TRBV7-8 | CASSAGTASNQPQHF | TGTGCCAGCAGCGCAGGGACAGCTAGCAATCAGCCCCAGCATTTT